These 20 T cell receptor beta chains came from one sample sequenced in a study of CD8 T cells in Susac syndrome. The RNA, about 0.45 to 1 ug, was put through reverse transcription using random hexamers. TCRdb redid the calling of the immunoSEQ multiplex PCR reads with MiXCR, one entry per CDR3 protein. The sample holds some 190,000 distinct CDR3 sequences, roughly 92% seen once. Sequencing was carried out using CD4+ T cells from PBMCs. All receptors come from a human donor in good health.

This clonotype was counted a single time. This sequence joins TRBV5-1 and TRBJ1-2; D is unresolved. Germline-derived CDR1 and CDR2 are SGHRS and YFSETQ. CDR3 length: 12 residues. Deletions cut 4 bases from V and 4 bases from J, with 8 bases between. DNA of the CDR3: TGCGCCAGCAGCGTGACCGGCTATGGCTACACCTTC. It translates to CASSVTGYGYTF.

The gene calls are TRBV7-9 and TRBJ1-5, with D possibly matching TRBD1 (5 bases). This CDR3 is built from 14 residues. The V end was cut by 5 bases, the J end by 5 bases, with 13 bases between. Germline CDR1 is SEHNR and CDR2 is FQNEAQ (reference sequence). In DNA form, the CDR3 reads TGTGCCAGCAGCCCCGACAGCCCCCATCAGCCCCAGCATTTT. Translation: CASSPDSPHQPQHF.

The chain combines TRBV7-2 with TRBJ2-1; D remains ambiguous. In germline, CDR1 is SGHTA, CDR2 FQGNSA. This CDR3 contains 14 residues. V lost 4 bases to trimming and J lost 2 bases, with 9 bases between them. The CDR3 region has the DNA TGTGCCAGCAGCTATGGGCTAGCCTACAATGAGCAGTTCTTC. Amino acid sequence: CASSYGLAYNEQFF. Combining the CDR3 with reference TRBV7-2 and TRBJ2-1 gives the whole variable domain GAGVSQSPSNKVTEKGKDVELRCDPISGHTALYWYRQSLGQGLEFLIYFQGNSAPDKSGLPSDRFSAERTGGSVSTLTIQRTQQEDSAVYLCASSYGLAYNEQFFGPGTRLTVL.

Written as DNA, the CDR3 is TGTGCCAGCAGCCAACGACTAGCTCGAGCAGATACGCAGTATTTT. Its translation is CASSQRLARADTQYF. V and J are TRBV3-1 and TRBJ2-3, with 7 bases lining up with TRBD2. CDR3 size: 15 residues. Trimming removed 2 bases from V and 4 bases from J; junction bases left unmatched: 6. Germline V gene sequence: CDR1 LGHDT, CDR2 YNNKEL (reference sequence).

This CDR3 is CASTRQGFYNEQFF. Here the CDR3 DNA reads TGCGCCAGCACGCGACAGGGATTCTACAATGAGCAGTTCTTC. The rearrangement uses TRBV5-1 and TRBJ2-1; 7 bases match TRBD1. V lost 6 bases, J lost 3 bases, and 6 bases stayed unmatched. Germline V gene lookup returns CDR1 SGHRS and CDR2 YFSETQ. This CDR3 has 14 amino acids.

J is TRBJ1-1 and V is TRBV29-1; unclear D gene. Germline assignment: CDR1 SQVTM and CDR2 ANQGSEA. This CDR3 spans 12 amino acids. Trimming took 1 base from V and 5 from J, leaving 8 bases between them. CDR3 sequence: CSVEGLETEAFF. CDR3 sequence (DNA): TGCAGCGTTGAAGGGCTGGAAACTGAAGCTTTCTTT.

This clonotype has just one count. V usage is TRBV9 and J usage is TRBJ1-1, with D possibly TRBD1 on 5 matching bases. Between the trimmed V and J ends, which lost 4 bases and 4 bases, there was a span of 17 bases. Germline values: CDR1 SGDLS, CDR2 YYNGEE. This CDR3 region has 15 residues. In DNA, the CDR3 is TGTGCCAGCAGCCCGCTCGTGGGGGAGAGCACTGAAGCTTTCTTT. This codes for CASSPLVGESTEAFF.

This sequence joins TRBV12-3 or TRBV12-4 and TRBJ1-5; D is possibly TRBD1 (6 bases). The CDR3 sequence is 15 residues long. Trimming shortened V by 3 bases and J by 6 bases, and 15 bases separated the two germline ends. In DNA, the CDR3 is TGTGCCAGCAGTTTTAATGGACAGTCAGGTCAGCCCCAGCATTTT. Translating gives CASSFNGQSGQPQHF.

V gene TRBV5-1 combines with J gene TRBJ1-2; TRBD1 matches 10 bases. CDR1 and CDR2 from the germline V gene are SGHRS and YFSETQ. V dropped 4 bases and J dropped 10; count of bases not matched to a gene: 10. This CDR3 is built from 14 residues. Here the CDR3 reads CASSQTTGTGDYTF. Written as DNA, the CDR3 is TGCGCCAGCAGCCAGACTACCGGGACAGGGGACTACACCTTC.

The chain uses TRBV29-1 and TRBJ1-5, with a weak D call TRBD1 (5 bases). Trimming left V 6 bases short and J 2 bases short, with 11 bases between. From germline, CDR1 is SQVTM and CDR2 ANQGSEA. This CDR3 region has 13 residues. CDR3 in amino acids: CSVLPGGNQPQHF. As DNA, the CDR3 is TGCAGCGTCCTGCCGGGGGGCAATCAGCCCCAGCATTTT.

This chain uses TRBV2 with TRBJ1-5; TRBD1 is a possible D gene (6 bases). The CDR3 loop spans 13 amino acids. Trimming removed 8 bases from V and 3 bases from J, with 11 bases in between. Germline CDR1 reads SNHLY; CDR2 reads FYNNEI. The CDR3 region has the DNA TGTGCCAGCGGCAGGGGCACCAATCAGCCCCAGCATTTT. Its translation is CASGRGTNQPQHF.

The rearrangement uses TRBV7-9 and TRBJ2-1; D may be TRBD1 or TRBD2 (5 bases each). V shed 4 bases and J shed 5 bases, with 9 bases lying between them. The CDR3 extends over 13 amino acids. In germline, CDR1 is SEHNR, CDR2 FQNEAQ (reference sequence). CDR3 DNA: TGTGCCAGCAGCTCCGGGGCCCACAATGAGCAGTTCTTC. Encoded protein: CASSSGAHNEQFF.

The rearrangement uses TRBV5-1 and TRBJ2-1; 8 positions match TRBD1. The CDR3 covers 16 residues. The ends lost 0 bases at V and 10 bases at J; junction bases unmatched: 12. Looked up from germline, CDR1 is SGHRS and CDR2 is YFSETQ. This chain's CDR3 is CASSLEGQVNHGEQFF. The DNA for the CDR3 is TGCGCCAGCAGCTTGGAGGGACAGGTGAACCATGGAGAGCAGTTCTTC. The variable domain in full, with the rest retrieved from reference TRBV5-1 and TRBJ2-1, is KAGVTQTPRYLIKTRGQQVTLSCSPISGHRSVSWYQQTPGQGLQFLFEYFSETQRNKGNFPGRFSGRQFSNSRSEMNVSTLELGDSALYLCASSLEGQVNHGEQFFGPGTRLTVL.

The V gene is TRBV5-1, the J gene TRBJ2-1; D unclear. Germline CDR1 and CDR2: SGHRS and YFSETQ. This CDR3 has 12 residues. V shed 6 bases and J shed 6 bases, with 10 bases lying between them. CDR3 bases: TGCGCCAGCAACCTGAATGGCAATGAGCAGTTCTTC. Amino acids: CASNLNGNEQFF. Drawing the rest from reference TRBV5-1 and TRBJ2-1, the complete variable domain is KAGVTQTPRYLIKTRGQQVTLSCSPISGHRSVSWYQQTPGQGLQFLFEYFSETQRNKGNFPGRFSGRQFSNSRSEMNVSTLELGDSALYLCASNLNGNEQFFGPGTRLTVL.

The chain has TRBV5-8 and TRBJ2-1, with TRBD1 matching 9 bases. V lost 4 bases, J lost 7 bases, and 9 bases stayed unmatched. The CDR3 sequence is 15 residues long. Germline CDR1 and CDR2: SGHTS and YDEGEE. The CDR3 here is CASSLGGTGSNEQFF. CDR3 in DNA: TGTGCCAGCAGCCTAGGAGGGACAGGGTCGAATGAGCAGTTCTTC.

The genes are TRBV28 and TRBJ1-1, with D tentatively TRBD1 (5 bases). The V and J ends lost 5 bases and 11 bases respectively, with 15 bases between them. The CDR3 extends over 12 amino acids. In germline, CDR1 is MDHEN, CDR2 SYDVKM. The CDR3 DNA reads as TGTGCCAGCAGTAACCGGGACCCCGGGGCTTTCTTT. Its translation is CASSNRDPGAFF.

V and J are TRBV28 and TRBJ2-5; TRBD2 matches 7 bases. The V gene end was trimmed by 9 bases and the J gene end by 4 bases; junction bases not matched to a gene: 8. In germline, CDR1 is MDHEN, CDR2 SYDVKM. The CDR3 is 13 amino acids. CDR3 nucleotides: TGTGCCAGTGATAGCGGGCCTCGAGAGACCCAGTACTTC. It yields the protein CASDSGPRETQYF.

This chain uses TRBV20-1 with TRBJ1-2, with D unresolved. Per germline, CDR1 DFQATT and CDR2 SNEGSKA (reference sequence). This CDR3 spans 13 amino acids. V was pared by 5 bases and J by 7 bases, with 17 bases between. This chain's CDR3 is CSAAEQSHGGYTF. CDR3 DNA sequence: TGCAGTGCTGCGGAACAGTCCCACGGTGGCTACACCTTC.

The V call is TRBV29-1, the J call TRBJ1-5, with a possible D match to TRBD1 (6 bases). The V end was cut by 5 bases, the J end by 7 bases, with 12 bases between. Looked up from germline, CDR1 is SQVTM and CDR2 is ANQGSEA. The CDR3 has 12 residues. The CDR3 spells CSVLTGHQPQHF. The CDR3 region has the DNA TGCAGCGTTCTGACAGGCCACCAGCCCCAGCATTTT.

The chain has TRBV20-1 and TRBJ1-1; D possibly corresponds to TRBD1 (6 bases). The germline V and J ends were trimmed by 3 bases and 6 bases, with 14 bases remaining between them. Germline-derived CDR1 and CDR2 are DFQATT and SNEGSKA (reference sequence). The CDR3 spans 13 residues. The CDR3: CSARGHSWAEAFF. As DNA, the CDR3 is TGCAGTGCTAGGGGACACTCCTGGGCTGAAGCTTTCTTT.